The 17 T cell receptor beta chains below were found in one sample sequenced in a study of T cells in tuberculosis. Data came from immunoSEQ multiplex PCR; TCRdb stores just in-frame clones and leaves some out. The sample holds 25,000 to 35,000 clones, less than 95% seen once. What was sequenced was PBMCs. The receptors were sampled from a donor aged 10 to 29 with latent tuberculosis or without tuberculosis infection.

CDR3 in DNA: TGCGCCAGCAGCCAAGCCCCGGGAGCCCACACCGGGGAGCTGTTTTTT. Translated, it gives CASSQAPGAHTGELFF. The gene calls are TRBV4-1 and TRBJ2-2, with D perhaps TRBD2 (6 bases). Between the trimmed V and J ends, which lost 1 base and 3 bases, there was a span of 12 bases. This CDR3 has 16 residues. The V gene's germline CDR1 is MGHRA and CDR2 YSYEKL.

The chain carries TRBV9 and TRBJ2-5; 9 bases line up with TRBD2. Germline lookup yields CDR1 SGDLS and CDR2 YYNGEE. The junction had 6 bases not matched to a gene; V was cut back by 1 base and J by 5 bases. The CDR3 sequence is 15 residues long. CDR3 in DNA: TGTGCCAGCAGCGTATTTCCAGCGGGAGGTGAGACCCAGTACTTC. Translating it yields CASSVFPAGGETQYF.

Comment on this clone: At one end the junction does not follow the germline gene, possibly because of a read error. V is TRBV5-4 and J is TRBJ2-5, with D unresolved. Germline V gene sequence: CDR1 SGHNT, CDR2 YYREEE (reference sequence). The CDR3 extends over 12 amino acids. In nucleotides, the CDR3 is TGTGCCAGCAGCTCGTACCAGGAGACCCAGTACTTC. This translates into CASSSYQETQYF.

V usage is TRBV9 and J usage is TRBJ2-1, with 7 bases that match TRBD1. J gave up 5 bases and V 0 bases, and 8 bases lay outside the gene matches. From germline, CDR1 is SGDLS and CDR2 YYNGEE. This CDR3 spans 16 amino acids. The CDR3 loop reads CASSVVVQGFNNEQFF. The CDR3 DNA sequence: TGTGCCAGCAGCGTAGTGGTACAGGGGTTCAACAATGAGCAGTTCTTC. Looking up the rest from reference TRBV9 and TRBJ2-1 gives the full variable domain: DSGVTQTPKHLITATGQRVTLRCSPRSGDLSVYWYQQSLDQGLQFLIQYYNGEERAKGNILERFSAQQFPDLHSELNLSSLELGDSALYFCASSVVVQGFNNEQFFGPGTRLTVL.

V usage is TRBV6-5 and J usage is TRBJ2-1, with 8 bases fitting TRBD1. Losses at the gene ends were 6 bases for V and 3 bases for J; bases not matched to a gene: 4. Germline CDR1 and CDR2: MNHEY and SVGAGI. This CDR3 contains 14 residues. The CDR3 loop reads CASRIGQGYNEQFF. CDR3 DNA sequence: TGTGCCAGCAGAATAGGACAGGGCTACAATGAGCAGTTCTTC.

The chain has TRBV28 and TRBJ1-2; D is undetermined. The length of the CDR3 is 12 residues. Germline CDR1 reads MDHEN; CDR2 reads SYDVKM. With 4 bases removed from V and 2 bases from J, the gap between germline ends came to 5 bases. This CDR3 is CASSWRNYGYTF. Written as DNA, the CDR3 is TGTGCCAGCAGTTGGAGGAACTATGGCTACACCTTC.

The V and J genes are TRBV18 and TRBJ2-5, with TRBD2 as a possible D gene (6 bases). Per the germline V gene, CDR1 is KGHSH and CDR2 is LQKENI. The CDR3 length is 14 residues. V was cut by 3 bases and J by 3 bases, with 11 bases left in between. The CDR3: CASSPFQREETQYF. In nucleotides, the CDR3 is TGTGCCAGCTCACCGTTCCAGCGGGAAGAGACCCAGTACTTC. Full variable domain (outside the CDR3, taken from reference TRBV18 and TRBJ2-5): NAGVMQNPRHLVRRRGQEARLRCSPMKGHSHVYWYRQLPEEGLKFMVYLQKENIIDESGMPKERFSAEFPKEGPSILRIQQVVRGDSAAYFCASSPFQREETQYFGPGTRLLVL.

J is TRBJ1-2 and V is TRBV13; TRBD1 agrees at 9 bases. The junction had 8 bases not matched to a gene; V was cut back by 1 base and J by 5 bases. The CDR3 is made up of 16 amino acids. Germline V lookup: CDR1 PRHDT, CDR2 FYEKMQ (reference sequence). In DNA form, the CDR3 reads TGTGCCAGCAGCTTAGAACCGGGACAGGGTCGTTATGGCTACACCTTC. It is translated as CASSLEPGQGRYGYTF.

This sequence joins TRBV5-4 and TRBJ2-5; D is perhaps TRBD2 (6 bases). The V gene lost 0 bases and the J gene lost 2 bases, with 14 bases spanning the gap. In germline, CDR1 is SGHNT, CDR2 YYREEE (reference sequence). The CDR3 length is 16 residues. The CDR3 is CASSLVSGGLQETQYF. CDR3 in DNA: TGTGCCAGCAGCTTGGTTAGCGGAGGACTACAAGAGACCCAGTACTTC.

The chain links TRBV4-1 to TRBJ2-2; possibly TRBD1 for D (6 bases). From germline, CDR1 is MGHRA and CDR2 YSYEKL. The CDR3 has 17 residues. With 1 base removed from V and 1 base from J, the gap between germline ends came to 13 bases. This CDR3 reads CASSQGQVLMNTGELFF. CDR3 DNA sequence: TGCGCCAGCAGCCAAGGACAGGTGCTGATGAACACCGGGGAGCTGTTTTTT.

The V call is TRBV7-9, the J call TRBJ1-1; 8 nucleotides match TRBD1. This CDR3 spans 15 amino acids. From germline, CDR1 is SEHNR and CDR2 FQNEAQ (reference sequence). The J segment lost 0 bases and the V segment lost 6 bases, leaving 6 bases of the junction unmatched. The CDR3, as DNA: TGTGCCAGCAGTTTATACAGGGGGATGAACACTGAAGCTTTCTTT. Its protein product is CASSLYRGMNTEAFF.

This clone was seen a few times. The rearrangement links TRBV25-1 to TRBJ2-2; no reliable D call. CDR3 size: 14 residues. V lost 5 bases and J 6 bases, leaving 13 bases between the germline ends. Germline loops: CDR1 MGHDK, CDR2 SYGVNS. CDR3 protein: CASSMHQVAGELFF. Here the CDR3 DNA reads TGTGCCAGCAGTATGCACCAGGTTGCCGGGGAGCTGTTTTTT.

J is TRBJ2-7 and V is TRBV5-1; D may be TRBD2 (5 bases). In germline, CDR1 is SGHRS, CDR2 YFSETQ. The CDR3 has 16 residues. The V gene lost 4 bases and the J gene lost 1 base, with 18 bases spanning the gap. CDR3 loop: CASSEGAGSGSYEQYF. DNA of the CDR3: TGCGCCAGCAGCGAGGGTGCTGGCAGCGGATCCTACGAGCAGTACTTC.

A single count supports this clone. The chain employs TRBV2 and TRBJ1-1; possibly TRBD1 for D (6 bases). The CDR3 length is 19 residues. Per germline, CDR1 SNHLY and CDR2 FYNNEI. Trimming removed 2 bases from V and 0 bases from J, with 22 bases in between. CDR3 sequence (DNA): TGTGCCAGCAGTGAATTCATACGGACAGACGGCCCAATGAACACTGAAGCTTTCTTT. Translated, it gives CASSEFIRTDGPMNTEAFF.

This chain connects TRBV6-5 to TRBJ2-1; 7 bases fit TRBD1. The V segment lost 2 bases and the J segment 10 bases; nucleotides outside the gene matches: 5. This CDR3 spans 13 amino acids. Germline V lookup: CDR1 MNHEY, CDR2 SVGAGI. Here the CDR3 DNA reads TGTGCCAGCAGTTACCTTAGCAGGGGGGAGCAGTTCTTC. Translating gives CASSYLSRGEQFF.

CDR3 protein: CASSYYRGNEAFF. For the CDR3, the DNA is TGTGCCAGCAGTTACTACAGGGGGAATGAAGCTTTCTTT. The rearrangement joins TRBV6-5 to TRBJ1-1, with TRBD1 identical over 8 bases. Germline CDR1 MNHEY, CDR2 SVGAGI. V trimming: 1 base; J trimming: 7 bases; junction bases outside the gene matches: 2. The CDR3 has 13 residues.

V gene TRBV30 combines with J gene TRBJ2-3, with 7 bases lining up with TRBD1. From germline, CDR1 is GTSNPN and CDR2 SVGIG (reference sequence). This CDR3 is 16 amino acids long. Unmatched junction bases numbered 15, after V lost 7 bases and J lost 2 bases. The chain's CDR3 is CASSGVGTVVTDTQYF. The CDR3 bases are TGTGCCTCCAGCGGTGTTGGGACAGTTGTCACAGATACGCAGTATTTT. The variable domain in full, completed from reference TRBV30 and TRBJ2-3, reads SQTIHQWPATLVQPVGSPLSLECTVEGTSNPNLYWYRQAAGRGLQLLFYSVGIGQISSEVPQNLSASRPQDRQFILSSKKLLLSDSGFYLCASSGVGTVVTDTQYFGPGTRLTVL.